This T cell receptor beta chain was recorded in a study of cytotoxic CD8 clonotypes in ibrutinib-treated CLL. General study results and limits: A difference in sampling times existed between sustained-remission and progressing patients. Contraction or stability on treatment characterized the public clonotypes, which were uncommon. Researchers report that baseline clonality outpaced age-matched healthy donors and tracked circulating CD8+ T-cell counts.

As concerns this clone: Antigen specificity is unknown.

Sequenced by immunoSEQ multiplex PCR; TCRdb stores in-frame clones only, minus some. Among 200,000 to 250,000 clones, just over 70% were seen once, and the ten largest hold more than 4.5%. This sequence was found in a human donor with chronic lymphocytic leukemia. The starting material was PBMCs, obtained after 12 months of ibrutinib treatment.

The CDR3 region has the DNA TGTGCCAGTAGTATAAAGGTTGATGGCACTGAAGCTTTCTTT. It encodes CASSIKVDGTEAFF. The J gene is TRBJ1-1, the V gene TRBV19; D is uncertain. Germline CDR1 LNHDA, CDR2 SQIVND (reference sequence). The CDR3 contains 14 residues. Trimming removed 2 bases at V and 4 bases at J, with 11 bases between.